The entry below describes one TCR beta chain. Antigen: not known. Patients were ruled out by autoimmune disease history or systemic immunosuppression. The germline V gene has CDR1 MNHNS and CDR2 SASEGT. Trimming cost V 8 bases and J 3 bases, with 7 bases left between them. The CDR3 extends over 11 amino acids. TCRdb keeps only in-frame clones here, not all; method: immunoSEQ multiplex PCR. This table holds 74,000 or so clones, 75% to 90% found once. The data were obtained in a study of OX40 agonist ivuxolimab in advanced cancers. Study information: Patients received ivuxolimab, an agonistic anti-OX40 (CD134) antibody. Aged roughly 23 to 85 with a mean of approximately 60 years, they were around 85% male. Findings of the study overall: Which antigen the expanded peripheral T cells recognized is unknown.

Sequenced material: CD4+ or CD8+ T cells sorted from blood, taken in a trial of the OX40 agonist ivuxolimab. J is TRBJ1-1 and V is TRBV6-1, with no clear D. This receptor was taken from an adult with an advanced solid tumor such as melanoma, head and neck, liver or kidney cancer. The chain's CDR3 is CASRGHTEAFF. Written as DNA, the CDR3 is TGTGCCAGCCGTGGTCACACTGAAGCTTTCTTT.